The 26 T cell receptor beta chains below were found in one sample sequenced in a study of CD8 T cell repertoires and HIV-1 epitope variants. The antigens these receptors bind are not known. Profiled with immunoSEQ multiplex PCR; TCRdb holds only in-frame clones, not every one. The sample lists a few thousand clones, around two thirds occurring once. Sequenced: cultured CD8+ T cells derived from PBMCs. The receptors originated from a male donor with HIV.

The genes are TRBV18 and TRBJ2-1, with D tentatively TRBD1 or TRBD2 (5 bases each). The germline CDR1 and CDR2 sequences are KGHSH and LQKENI. The length of the CDR3 is 15 residues. V dropped 4 bases and J dropped 1 base, with 11 bases sitting between them. The DNA for the CDR3 is TGTGCCAGCTCACTGGGGCGCGGGTCCTACAATGAGCAGTTCTTC. Its protein product is CASSLGRGSYNEQFF.

The genes are TRBV14 and TRBJ2-1, with D unresolved. V was pared by 3 bases and J by 1 base, with 4 bases between. Per germline, CDR1 SGHDN and CDR2 FVKESK. This CDR3 spans 13 amino acids. This CDR3 is CASSQGSYNEQFF. The CDR3 nucleotides read TGTGCCAGCAGCCAGGGTTCCTACAATGAGCAGTTCTTC. Filled out from reference TRBV14 and TRBJ2-1, the complete variable domain reads EAGVTQFPSHSVIEKGQTVTLRCDPISGHDNLYWYRRVMGKEIKFLLHFVKESKQDESGMPNNRFLAERTGGTYSTLKVQPAELEDSGVYFCASSQGSYNEQFFGPGTRLTVL.

This CDR3 reads CASIEYSGTEAFF. The DNA for the CDR3 is TGTGCCAGCATTGAGTATTCGGGCACTGAAGCTTTCTTT. The chain uses TRBV7-6 and TRBJ1-1; no definite D call. Trimming cost V 7 bases and J 4 bases, with 13 bases left between them. Germline assignment: CDR1 SGHVS and CDR2 FNYEAQ. The CDR3 length is 13 residues.

The rearrangement links TRBV10-3 to TRBJ2-7, with D perhaps TRBD1 (5 bases). Deletions cut 8 bases from V and 5 bases from J, with 13 bases between. The CDR3 covers 12 residues. The germline gives CDR1 ENHRY, CDR2 SYGVKD. The CDR3 sequence is CAIEGDSHEQYF. The DNA for the CDR3 is TGTGCCATCGAAGGAGACAGTCACGAGCAGTACTTC.

The chain combines TRBV28 with TRBJ2-2; 9 bases line up with TRBD2. The CDR3 has 17 amino acids. The junction had 11 bases not matched to a gene; V was cut back by 6 bases and J by 3 bases. Per the germline V gene, CDR1 is MDHEN and CDR2 is SYDVKM. The CDR3 DNA sequence: TGTGCCAGCAGGGAGGTTCTAGCGGGATGGGACACCGGGGAGCTGTTTTTT. It translates to CASREVLAGWDTGELFF.

A few counts support this clone. The chain is built from TRBV28 and TRBJ2-7; D unclear. V lost 5 bases and J 0 bases, leaving 11 bases between the germline ends. Germline V lookup: CDR1 MDHEN, CDR2 SYDVKM. There are 14 residues in the CDR3. CDR3 DNA sequence: TGTGCCAGCAGTCTTCTCTTGATCTCCTACGAGCAGTACTTC. Its translation: CASSLLLISYEQYF.

CDR3 region: CASSPRDSAVYEQYF. As DNA, the CDR3 is TGCGCCAGCAGCCCCCGGGACAGCGCTGTCTACGAGCAGTACTTC. The V call is TRBV4-1, the J call TRBJ2-7; 7 nucleotides line up with TRBD1. This CDR3 comprises 15 residues. Trimming cost V 4 bases and J 3 bases; bases outside gene matches: 9. Looked up from germline, CDR1 is MGHRA and CDR2 is YSYEKL.

The chain carries TRBV7-9 and TRBJ2-3; no clear D. The V and J ends lost 3 bases and 4 bases respectively, with 8 bases between them. CDR3 length: 13 amino acids. CDR1 is SEHNR and CDR2 is FQNEAQ in the germline V gene (reference sequence). The CDR3 here is CASSFVRADTQYF. CDR3 nucleotide sequence: TGTGCCAGCAGCTTCGTTCGGGCAGATACGCAGTATTTT.

This clone has a single count. The V call is TRBV6-1, the J call TRBJ2-1; 14 nucleotides agree with TRBD2. Germline CDR1 and CDR2: MNHNS and SASEGT. The J segment lost 9 bases and the V segment lost 6 bases, leaving 7 bases of the junction unmatched. The CDR3 has 15 residues. The CDR3, as DNA: TGTGCCAGCAGATTGGGACTAGCGGGAGTAGTTGAGCAGTTCTTC. Encoded protein: CASRLGLAGVVEQFF.

The chain links TRBV9 to TRBJ1-1; possible D gene TRBD1, 5 bases. This CDR3 region has 14 residues. Germline CDR1 and CDR2: SGDLS and YYNGEE. Trimming shortened V by 5 bases and J by 1 base, and 12 bases separated the two germline ends. CDR3 coding DNA: TGTGCCAGCAGTGGTTTTACAGGGAACACTGAAGCTTTCTTT. It is translated as CASSGFTGNTEAFF.

This clone was counted between two and nine times. The chain couples TRBV5-4 to TRBJ1-2; 9 bases map to TRBD1. Trimming cost V 2 bases and J 6 bases; bases outside gene matches: 2. The germline V gene encodes CDR1 SGHNT and CDR2 YYREEE (reference sequence). This CDR3 comprises 13 residues. As DNA, the CDR3 is TGTGCCAGCAGCTTTAGGACAGGGGATGGCTACACCTTC. It codes for CASSFRTGDGYTF.

This chain joins TRBV28 and TRBJ2-7; D might be TRBD1 (6 bases). In germline, CDR1 is MDHEN, CDR2 SYDVKM. Trimming removed 4 bases at V and 0 bases at J, with 7 bases between. The CDR3 covers 13 residues. CDR3 loop: CASSWDTSYEQYF. In DNA form, the CDR3 reads TGTGCCAGCAGTTGGGACACCTCCTACGAGCAGTACTTC.

On this clone itself: A read error may account for a junction end that differs from germline. The chain uses TRBV5-5 and TRBJ1-2; no clear D. Looked up from germline, CDR1 is SGHKS and CDR2 is YYEKEE (reference sequence). The CDR3 spans 16 residues. The CDR3 DNA follows: TGCGCCAGCAGCCAAGATCCCGTCGAACTCGACTATGGCTACACCTTC. It encodes CASSQDPVELDYGYTF.

DNA of the CDR3: TGTGCCAGCAGCTTGACAGGCACAGATACGCAGTATTTT. Protein sequence: CASSLTGTDTQYF. V is TRBV5-6 and J is TRBJ2-3, with unresolved D. Germline CDR1 reads SGHDT; CDR2 reads YYEEEE. Trimming cost V 1 base and J 1 base, with 4 bases left between them. The CDR3 length is 13 residues.

The chain joins TRBV18 to TRBJ2-5; D perhaps matches TRBD1 (5 bases). Per germline, CDR1 KGHSH and CDR2 LQKENI. The ends were cut back, 3 bases at V and 5 bases at J, with 13 bases in the middle. This CDR3 is 14 amino acids long. In DNA form, the CDR3 reads TGTGCCAGCTCACCCCTCGAGACAGAGGAGACCCAGTACTTC. It codes for CASSPLETEETQYF.

V gene TRBV27 combines with J gene TRBJ1-6; a weak D match, TRBD1 (5 bases). The CDR3 runs to 14 residues. CDR1 is MNHEY, CDR2 SMNVEV, per germline (reference sequence). Trimming shortened V by 2 bases and J by 10 bases, and 12 bases separated the two germline ends. The CDR3 loop reads CASSLRGVGSPLHF. As DNA, the CDR3 is TGTGCCAGCAGTTTAAGAGGGGTTGGATCACCCCTCCACTTT.

The rearrangement links TRBV7-9 to TRBJ2-7; D remains unclear. Germline CDR1 SEHNR, CDR2 FQNEAQ (reference sequence). V was pared by 3 bases and J by 0 bases, with 6 bases between. CDR3 length: 13 amino acids. The CDR3 reads CASSFVSSYEQYF. CDR3 coding DNA: TGTGCCAGCAGCTTCGTCAGCTCCTACGAGCAGTACTTC. The complete variable domain, with remaining parts taken from reference TRBV7-9 and TRBJ2-7, reads DTGVSQNPRHKITKRGQNVTFRCDPISEHNRLYWYRQTLGQGPEFLTYFQNEAQLEKSRLLSDRFSAERPKGSFSTLEIQRTEQGDSAMYLCASSFVSSYEQYFGPGTRLTVT.

J is TRBJ2-7 and V is TRBV6-5; 11 nucleotides agree with TRBD1. Germline trimming cut 6 bases from V and 7 bases from J; bases unmatched to any gene: 8. The CDR3 covers 14 residues. The germline V gene has CDR1 MNHEY and CDR2 SVGAGI. In DNA form, the CDR3 reads TGTGCCAGCAGACACGGACAGGGGGCAGGAGAGCAGTACTTC. Protein product: CASRHGQGAGEQYF.

This chain connects TRBV13 to TRBJ1-2, with a weak D call TRBD1 (6 bases). Germline CDR1 and CDR2: PRHDT and FYEKMQ (reference sequence). This CDR3 has 17 amino acids. Trimming pared 4 bases from V and 6 bases from J, leaving 24 bases between. CDR3 protein: CASSSIVRQDLEDGYTF. CDR3 bases: TGTGCCAGCAGCTCTATAGTCCGACAGGATTTGGAGGATGGCTACACCTTC.

The DNA for the CDR3 is TGTGCCAGCAGTTTCGGTCAGGGGTACTATGGCTACACCTTC. Translating gives CASSFGQGYYGYTF. This chain uses TRBV28 with TRBJ1-2, with D tentatively TRBD1 (6 bases). The CDR3 has 14 amino acids. From germline, CDR1 is MDHEN and CDR2 SYDVKM. Trimming pared 3 bases from V and 3 bases from J, leaving 11 bases between.

The rearrangement uses TRBV7-8 and TRBJ1-1, with D tentatively TRBD1 (5 bases). Germline-derived CDR1 and CDR2 are SGHVS and FQNEAQ. CDR3 length: 11 amino acids. The V end was cut by 4 bases, the J end by 12 bases, with 12 bases between. CDR3 sequence reads: CASSSTGQTFF. Written as DNA, the CDR3 is TGTGCCAGCAGCTCCACGGGGCAAACTTTCTTT.

The genes are TRBV19 and TRBJ1-1; 8 bases are shared with TRBD1. J lost 1 base, V lost 5 bases, and 3 bases had no gene match. This CDR3 region has 14 residues. Germline V gives CDR1 LNHDA, CDR2 SQIVND (reference sequence). CDR3: CASSFGTGNTEAFF. The CDR3 bases are TGTGCCAGTAGTTTCGGGACAGGGAACACTGAAGCTTTCTTT.

A few counts support this clone. This chain uses TRBV19 with TRBJ1-2, with unresolved D. The CDR3 covers 13 residues. V gave up 6 bases and J gave up 5 bases, with 13 bases separating them. CDR1 and CDR2 from the germline V gene are LNHDA and SQIVND (reference sequence). The CDR3 here is CASSSPWPYGYTF. The DNA for the CDR3 is TGTGCCAGTAGCTCGCCCTGGCCTTATGGCTACACCTTC. Full variable domain (outside the CDR3, taken from reference TRBV19 and TRBJ1-2): DGGITQSPKYLFRKEGQNVTLSCEQNLNHDAMYWYRQDPGQGLRLIYYSQIVNDFQKGDIAEGYSVSREKKESFPLTVTSAQKNPTAFYLCASSSPWPYGYTFGSGTRLTVV.

The rearrangement links TRBV5-6 to TRBJ1-2, with 11 bases that match TRBD1. The CDR3 runs to 15 residues. CDR1 is SGHDT, CDR2 YYEEEE, per germline. With 4 bases clipped from V and 3 bases from J, the junction kept 5 bases outside the gene matches. The CDR3 loop is CASSPGQGVDYGYTF. CDR3 bases: TGTGCCAGCAGCCCGGGACAGGGGGTCGACTATGGCTACACCTTC.

The chain recombines TRBV27 with TRBJ2-1, with D perhaps assigned TRBD1 or TRBD2 (6 bases each). The CDR3 runs to 16 residues. The V and J ends lost 0 bases and 7 bases respectively, with 16 bases between them. The germline gives CDR1 MNHEY, CDR2 SMNVEV (reference sequence). The CDR3 DNA sequence: TGTGCCAGCAGTTTATCCCTCCGGGGGCGGGGTAATGAGCAGTTCTTC. Its translation is CASSLSLRGRGNEQFF.

The V call is TRBV2, the J call TRBJ1-3; possible D gene TRBD1, 5 bases. The germline V gene has CDR1 SNHLY and CDR2 FYNNEI. V gave up 9 bases and J gave up 2 bases, with 14 bases separating them. The CDR3 spans 14 residues. The CDR3 loop is CARGMAGPGNTIYF. CDR3 coding DNA: TGTGCCAGGGGGATGGCAGGGCCTGGAAACACCATATATTTT.